The 30 T cell receptor beta chains reported below all come from one sample, sequenced in a study of blood T cell repertoires in COVID-19. Clones were sequenced by immunoSEQ multiplex PCR, and TCRdb holds only the in-frame ones, with some missing. The data show 250,000 to 300,000 clones, roughly 85% seen once. What was sequenced was peripheral blood. The receptors were gathered from a middle-aged man with active or convalescent COVID-19.

The chain recombines TRBV10-3 with TRBJ2-1; D not certain. V gave up 3 bases and J gave up 6 bases, with 9 bases separating them. The CDR3 runs to 13 residues. Germline values: CDR1 ENHRY, CDR2 SYGVKD. CDR3 protein: CAISDVAPNEQFF. The CDR3 region has the DNA TGTGCCATCAGTGACGTAGCCCCCAATGAGCAGTTCTTC.

CDR3 region: CASSLYRDYGYTF. Written as DNA, the CDR3 is TGTGCCAGCAGCCTATACAGAGACTATGGCTACACCTTC. The chain recombines TRBV2 with TRBJ1-2; no reliable D call. V dropped 6 bases and J dropped 3 bases, with 11 bases sitting between them. The CDR3 spans 13 residues. Germline V gene data show CDR1 as SNHLY and CDR2 as FYNNEI.

The genes are TRBV5-1 and TRBJ1-2, with D perhaps TRBD1 (6 bases). The V end was cut by 0 bases, the J end by 7 bases, with 16 bases between. CDR1 is SGHRS and CDR2 is YFSETQ in the germline V gene. There are 15 residues in the CDR3. In nucleotides, the CDR3 is TGCGCCAGCAGCTTGGATGGATTGGGGGCAGGTGGCTACACCTTC. It yields the protein CASSLDGLGAGGYTF.

This sequence joins TRBV9 and TRBJ1-1; D is unresolved. CDR1 and CDR2 (germline): SGDLS, YYNGEE. V lost 4 bases to trimming and J lost 6 bases, with 19 bases between them. The CDR3 length is 15 residues. The CDR3 protein is CASSPAPGVSAEAFF. Written as DNA, the CDR3 is TGTGCCAGCAGCCCGGCCCCCGGGGTTTCGGCTGAAGCTTTCTTT.

The rearrangement links TRBV2 to TRBJ1-1; 9 bases line up with TRBD1. Unmatched junction bases numbered 13, after V lost 6 bases and J lost 5 bases. There are 16 residues in the CDR3. Per the germline V gene, CDR1 is SNHLY and CDR2 is FYNNEI. The CDR3 region has the DNA TGTGCCAGCAGCGGCACAGGGGGCGCACCGAGGACTGAAGCTTTCTTT. It specifies CASSGTGGAPRTEAFF.

This rearrangement joins TRBV28 to TRBJ2-3; D call uncertain. The germline CDR1 and CDR2 sequences are MDHEN and SYDVKM. The CDR3 runs to 14 residues. V dropped 3 bases and J dropped 5 bases, with 12 bases sitting between them. The CDR3 sequence is CASSLPPAGDTQYF. CDR3 nucleotides: TGTGCCAGCAGTTTGCCGCCGGCAGGAGATACGCAGTATTTT. Looking up the rest from reference TRBV28 and TRBJ2-3 gives the full variable domain: DVKVTQSSRYLVKRTGEKVFLECVQDMDHENMFWYRQDPGLGLRLIYFSYDVKMKEKGDIPEGYSVSREKKERFSLILESASTNQTSMYLCASSLPPAGDTQYFGPGTRLTVL.

This clone has only a few counts. The chain uses TRBV5-1 and TRBJ2-7; D remains unclear. Germline lookup yields CDR1 SGHRS and CDR2 YFSETQ. V lost 0 bases and J 2 bases, leaving 12 bases between the germline ends. This CDR3 has 15 residues. This CDR3 reads CASSLDVNPTYEQYF. The CDR3, as DNA: TGCGCCAGCAGCTTGGATGTCAATCCCACCTACGAGCAGTACTTC.

V gene TRBV2 combines with J gene TRBJ1-5, with a tentative D call TRBD1 (6 bases). Germline assignment: CDR1 SNHLY and CDR2 FYNNEI. The V end lost 5 bases, the J end lost 2 bases, and 7 bases lay between the germline ends. The length of the CDR3 is 13 residues. The CDR3 spells CASSNRGNQPQHF. DNA of the CDR3: TGTGCCAGCAGTAACAGGGGCAATCAGCCCCAGCATTTT.

This sequence joins TRBV5-8 and TRBJ1-5; D call uncertain. Germline-derived CDR1 and CDR2 are SGHTS and YDEGEE. Trimming shortened V by 5 bases and J by 0 bases, and 18 bases separated the two germline ends. This CDR3 spans 17 amino acids. CDR3 sequence reads: CASRLHRQVGSNQPQHF. CDR3 bases: TGTGCCAGCAGACTCCATAGGCAGGTCGGTAGCAATCAGCCCCAGCATTTT.

The chain is built from TRBV10-3 and TRBJ2-7; the match to TRBD2 covers 14 bases. The CDR3 has 16 amino acids. CDR1 is ENHRY, CDR2 SYGVKD, per germline. V shed 2 bases and J 3 bases; nucleotides not matched to a gene: 3. CDR3 residues: CAISEGLAGGRYEQYF. CDR3 in DNA: TGTGCCATCAGTGAGGGACTAGCGGGAGGACGCTACGAGCAGTACTTC.

The V call is TRBV7-9, the J call TRBJ2-1, with D perhaps matching TRBD1 (6 bases). Germline V gene lookup returns CDR1 SEHNR and CDR2 FQNEAQ (reference sequence). CDR3 size: 18 residues. Between the trimmed V and J ends, which lost 7 bases and 0 bases, there was a span of 22 bases. CDR3 amino acids: CASIGDTDGKSSYNEQFF. CDR3 DNA: TGTGCCAGCATCGGGGACACCGACGGAAAGAGCTCCTACAATGAGCAGTTCTTC.

V gene TRBV7-9 combines with J gene TRBJ2-5, with D perhaps TRBD1 (6 bases). The V end was cut by 4 bases, the J end by 6 bases, with 12 bases between. In germline, CDR1 is SEHNR, CDR2 FQNEAQ (reference sequence). This CDR3 contains 13 residues. Written as DNA, the CDR3 is TGTGCCAGCAGCTCGAGGACAGCACAGACCCAGTACTTC. Translation: CASSSRTAQTQYF.

This rearrangement joins TRBV7-9 to TRBJ2-7, with unresolved D. V was clipped by 3 bases and J by 5 bases, with 14 bases between them. CDR1 SEHNR and CDR2 FQNEAQ come from the germline V gene (reference sequence). The CDR3 has 14 amino acids. Here the CDR3 DNA reads TGTGCCAGCAGCTTGAGAGGCCTTTGGGACGAGCAGTACTTC. Its translation: CASSLRGLWDEQYF. Looking up the rest from reference TRBV7-9 and TRBJ2-7 gives the full variable domain: DTGVSQNPRHKITKRGQNVTFRCDPISEHNRLYWYRQTLGQGPEFLTYFQNEAQLEKSRLLSDRFSAERPKGSFSTLEIQRTEQGDSAMYLCASSLRGLWDEQYFGPGTRLTVT.

V is TRBV3-1 (or the pseudogene TRBV3-2) and J is TRBJ2-5; D remains ambiguous. The germline V gene has CDR1 LGHDT and CDR2 YNNKEL (reference sequence). This CDR3 spans 12 amino acids. Deletions cut 1 base from V and 5 bases from J, with 5 bases between. The CDR3 region is CASSQVYETQYF. In DNA form, the CDR3 reads TGTGCCAGCAGCCAAGTCTACGAGACCCAGTACTTC.

J is TRBJ1-2 and V is TRBV6-5, with D hard to call. With 2 bases removed from V and 4 bases from J, the gap between germline ends came to 11 bases. The CDR3 totals 14 residues. Per germline, CDR1 MNHEY and CDR2 SVGAGI. For the CDR3, the DNA is TGTGCCAGCAGTTACAGAGGAAACGGCTATGGCTACACCTTC. Amino acid sequence: CASSYRGNGYGYTF.

J is TRBJ1-4 and V is TRBV20-1; D gene unclear. CDR1 is DFQATT and CDR2 is SNEGSKA in the germline V gene (reference sequence). V lost 3 bases and J 0 bases, leaving 8 bases between the germline ends. The CDR3 sequence is 14 residues long. CDR3 DNA sequence: TGCAGTGCTAGTACGGCGGCAACTAATGAAAAACTGTTTTTT. Its translation is CSASTAATNEKLFF.

The chain uses TRBV7-8 and TRBJ2-1; no reliable D call. Germline V gene lookup returns CDR1 SGHVS and CDR2 FQNEAQ. V lost 4 bases and J 4 bases, leaving 8 bases between the germline ends. CDR3 length: 13 amino acids. The CDR3 DNA reads TGTGCCAGCAGCTCCCAGGATTACAATGAGCAGTTCTTC. This codes for CASSSQDYNEQFF.

Details on this clone: An end of the junction differs from the germline gene, which may be a read error. The gene calls are TRBV27 and TRBJ2-7; TRBD2 is a possible D gene (6 bases). There are 14 residues in the CDR3. Germline lookup yields CDR1 MNHEY and CDR2 SMNVEV (reference sequence). CDR3: CASSISSADYEQYF. The CDR3 coding sequence is TGTGCCAGCAGTATATCTAGCGCCGACTACGAGCAGTACTTC.

The chain recombines TRBV7-3 with TRBJ2-6; a possible D gene is TRBD1 (5 bases). CDR3 length: 16 amino acids. V lost 5 bases to trimming and J lost 2 bases, with 13 bases between them. CDR1 is SGHTA and CDR2 is FQGTGA in the germline V gene. The CDR3: CASSPRGSAGANVLTF. CDR3 DNA sequence: TGTGCCAGCAGCCCTAGGGGTTCGGCTGGGGCCAACGTCCTGACTTTC. Full variable domain (outside the CDR3, taken from reference TRBV7-3 and TRBJ2-6): GAGVSQTPSNKVTEKGKYVELRCDPISGHTALYWYRQSLGQGPEFLIYFQGTGAADDSGLPNDRFFAVRPEGSVSTLKIQRTERGDSAVYLCASSPRGSAGANVLTFGAGSRLTVL.

The chain employs TRBV5-5 and TRBJ1-5, with 8 bases lining up with TRBD1. The CDR3 runs to 19 residues. V lost 4 bases to trimming and J lost 0 bases; unmatched junction nucleotides: 15. Germline V lookup: CDR1 SGHKS, CDR2 YYEKEE (reference sequence). In DNA form, the CDR3 reads TGTGCCAGCAGCCCAATGGGGGGGACAGGTGGTCCTAGCAATCAGCCCCAGCATTTT. Translation: CASSPMGGTGGPSNQPQHF. Complete variable domain (other parts from reference TRBV5-5 and TRBJ1-5): DAGVTQSPTHLIKTRGQQVTLRCSPISGHKSVSWYQQVLGQGPQFIFQYYEKEERGRGNFPDRFSARQFPNYSSELNVNALLLGDSALYLCASSPMGGTGGPSNQPQHFGDGTRLSIL.

The rearrangement joins TRBV5-1 to TRBJ2-7; 12 positions agree with TRBD2. CDR1 and CDR2 (germline): SGHRS, YFSETQ. The CDR3 consists of 15 residues. Losses at the gene ends were 0 bases for V and 3 bases for J; bases not matched to a gene: 1. This CDR3 is CASSLAGLAGYEQYF. The CDR3 region has the DNA TGCGCCAGCAGCTTGGCGGGACTAGCGGGCTACGAGCAGTACTTC.

The gene calls are TRBV4-2 and TRBJ1-5, with a weak D call TRBD1 (6 bases). V was pared by 0 bases and J by 11 bases, with 17 bases between. CDR3 size: 15 residues. Germline V gives CDR1 LGHNA, CDR2 YNFKEQ. Here the CDR3 DNA reads TGTGCCAGCAGCCAAGAGGGGGCGGGGGGTCAAGCCCAGCATTTT. This sequence encodes CASSQEGAGGQAQHF.

CDR3 DNA: TGTGCCAGCAGCTTCAGGACAGGCTCTGAAGCTTTCTTT. Translating it yields CASSFRTGSEAFF. This sequence joins TRBV7-9 and TRBJ1-1, with TRBD1 identical over 7 bases. The germline CDR1 and CDR2 sequences are SEHNR and FQNEAQ (reference sequence). This CDR3 comprises 13 residues. The J segment lost 6 bases and the V segment lost 3 bases, leaving 4 bases of the junction unmatched.

This clone turned up a few times. This specimen includes other DNA sequences encoding the same CDR3. The V and J genes are TRBV5-1 and TRBJ1-1; 11 nucleotides match TRBD1. V gave up 3 bases and J gave up 1 base; unmatched junction bases: 2. CDR1 SGHRS and CDR2 YFSETQ come from the germline V gene. The CDR3 loop spans 15 amino acids. CDR3 nucleotide sequence: TGCGCCAGCAGCTCCGGGACAGGGGGGAACACTGAAGCTTTCTTT. It translates to CASSSGTGGNTEAFF.

The chain uses TRBV7-2 and TRBJ2-3; D might be TRBD1 (5 bases). Germline assignment: CDR1 SGHTA and CDR2 FQGNSA. The CDR3 is 14 amino acids. V lost 1 base and J 5 bases, leaving 10 bases between the germline ends. CDR3 DNA: TGTGCCAGCAGCTTAGAACTCAGGGTAGATACGCAGTATTTT. Amino acids: CASSLELRVDTQYF.

The chain employs TRBV28 and TRBJ1-1, with D tentatively TRBD1 (5 bases). Trimming shortened V by 0 bases and J by 6 bases, and 14 bases separated the two germline ends. Germline V lookup: CDR1 MDHEN, CDR2 SYDVKM. This CDR3 spans 15 amino acids. DNA for the CDR3: TGTGCCAGCAGTTTATGGGCCACAGGTACCCCTGAAGCTTTCTTT. It encodes CASSLWATGTPEAFF.

This rearrangement joins TRBV6-4 to TRBJ1-2; TRBD1 matches 7 bases. V trimming: 3 bases; J trimming: 2 bases; junction bases outside the gene matches: 3. The germline CDR1 and CDR2 sequences are MRHNA and SNTAGT. The CDR3 consists of 14 residues. The CDR3: CASSERGGNYGYTF. The DNA of the CDR3 is TGTGCCAGCAGTGAAAGAGGGGGCAACTATGGCTACACCTTC.

The J gene is TRBJ2-2, the V gene TRBV28; 9 bases fit TRBD2. V was clipped by 6 bases and J by 4 bases; unmatched bases: 3. CDR3 size: 14 residues. Per the germline V gene, CDR1 is MDHEN and CDR2 is SYDVKM. The CDR3 DNA reads TGTGCCAGCAGGACTAGCGGTTCCACCGGGGAGCTGTTTTTT. This translates into CASRTSGSTGELFF.

The chain employs TRBV15 and TRBJ1-1; unclear D gene. Germline values: CDR1 LNHNV, CDR2 YYDKDF (reference sequence). The CDR3 consists of 15 residues. V was cut by 7 bases and J by 4 bases, with 19 bases left in between. The DNA of the CDR3 is TGTGCCACCACCGCGTGGGGAGGGCGAGTCACTGAAGCTTTCTTT. Amino acid sequence: CATTAWGGRVTEAFF.

The J gene is TRBJ1-1, the V gene TRBV6-6; the match to TRBD1 covers 8 bases. The CDR3 sequence is 16 residues long. After removal of 5 bases from V and 1 base from J, the junction contained 9 bases not matched to a gene. In germline, CDR1 is MNHNY, CDR2 SVGAGI (reference sequence). The CDR3 nucleotides are TGTGCCAGCAGTCCGAGGGACAGGTCACCGAACACTGAAGCTTTCTTT. Translating gives CASSPRDRSPNTEAFF.